Listed below are T cell receptor beta chains from one sample, sequenced in a study of blood T cell repertoires in COVID-19. Clones were read by immunoSEQ multiplex PCR, and TCRdb kept only the in-frame ones, dropping some. This sample has about 280,000 clones; 85% to 90% occur once, and the top ten carry roughly 1.9%. The source material was PBMCs or T cells enriched from blood (not recorded which). Receptor source: a woman in her sixties who had recovered from COVID-19. The CDR3 runs from the conserved cysteine through the conserved F or W. Each record gives: clone size, J gene, CDR3 length, D gene, V gene, CDR3 DNA, CDR3 protein. The D gene is left open where the match is weak. Clone size, where shown, is once, few, many, or a class for clones that have expanded.

abundance: -
j_gene: TRBJ2-3
len: 14
d_gene: -
v_gene: TRBV7-9
CDR3nt: TGTGCCAGCAGCTTAGTGGCTGGTGGCGATACGCAGTATTTT
CDR3aa: CASSLVAGGDTQYF

abundance: -
j_gene: TRBJ1-4
len: 15
d_gene: TRBD1
v_gene: TRBV27
CDR3nt: TGTGCCAGCAGTATAACCGGGACAGGGTATGAAAAACTGTTTTTT
CDR3aa: CASSITGTGYEKLFF

abundance: -
j_gene: TRBJ1-2
len: 13
d_gene: -
v_gene: TRBV24-1
CDR3nt: TGTGCCACCAGTGATTACAGGGACCATGGCTACACCTTC
CDR3aa: CATSDYRDHGYTF

abundance: -
j_gene: TRBJ2-7
len: 14
d_gene: -
v_gene: TRBV27
CDR3nt: TGTGCCAGCCACCCCGGGACATCGGGGTACGAGCAGTACTTC
CDR3aa: CASHPGTSGYEQYF

abundance: -
j_gene: TRBJ1-1
len: 13
d_gene: -
v_gene: TRBV27
CDR3nt: TGTGCCAGCAGTTTCAACGGGAACACTGAAGCTTTCTTT
CDR3aa: CASSFNGNTEAFF

abundance: -
j_gene: TRBJ1-5
len: 13
d_gene: -
v_gene: TRBV12-3/TRBV12-4
CDR3nt: TGTGCCAGCAGTTCTAATAGCAATCAGCCCCAGCATTTT
CDR3aa: CASSSNSNQPQHF

abundance: -
j_gene: TRBJ1-1
len: 13
d_gene: -
v_gene: TRBV18
CDR3nt: TGTGCCAGCTCACCCCTGCGTGACACTGAAGCTTTCTTT
CDR3aa: CASSPLRDTEAFF

abundance: -
j_gene: TRBJ1-5
len: 15
d_gene: -
v_gene: TRBV7-9
CDR3nt: TGTGCCAGCAGCTTAGGGGAAACAGGGAATCAGCCCCAGCATTTT
CDR3aa: CASSLGETGNQPQHF

abundance: -
j_gene: TRBJ1-6
len: 15
d_gene: TRBD1
v_gene: TRBV5-1
CDR3nt: TGCGCCAGCAGCGCGCCGGGACAGGGGGGATCACCCCTCCACTTT
CDR3aa: CASSAPGQGGSPLHF

abundance: -
j_gene: TRBJ1-2
len: 13
d_gene: -
v_gene: TRBV6-8
CDR3nt: TGTGCCAGCAAGTGCGCCAGGCCCTATGGCTACACCTTC
CDR3aa: CASKCARPYGYTF

abundance: -
j_gene: TRBJ1-6
len: 15
d_gene: -
v_gene: TRBV9
CDR3nt: TGTGCCAGCACCCCAGGAGTGGGAGGCAGCTCACCCCTCCACTTT
CDR3aa: CASTPGVGGSSPLHF

abundance: once
j_gene: TRBJ2-7
len: 13
d_gene: -
v_gene: TRBV7-9
CDR3nt: TGTGCCAGCAGCTTAGATGGCCCTTACGAGCAGTACTTC
CDR3aa: CASSLDGPYEQYF

abundance: once
j_gene: TRBJ2-7
len: 14
d_gene: -
v_gene: TRBV7-2
CDR3nt: TGTGCCAGCAGCTTGGGGCGGAGCTCCTACGAGCAGTACTTC
CDR3aa: CASSLGRSSYEQYF

abundance: -
j_gene: TRBJ1-1
len: 13
d_gene: -
v_gene: TRBV6-5
CDR3nt: TGTGCCAGCAAAGAGACACTGAACACTGAAGCTTTCTTT
CDR3aa: CASKETLNTEAFF

abundance: -
j_gene: TRBJ2-7
len: 15
d_gene: TRBD1
v_gene: TRBV7-3
CDR3nt: TGTGCCAGCAGCTCTACAGGGGGTGGGGTCTACGAGCAGTACTTC
CDR3aa: CASSSTGGGVYEQYF

abundance: once
j_gene: TRBJ1-6
len: 13
d_gene: -
v_gene: TRBV28
CDR3nt: TGTGCCAGCGTTAGAATCGATAATTCACCCCTCCACTTT
CDR3aa: CASVRIDNSPLHF

abundance: -
j_gene: TRBJ1-2
len: 15
d_gene: -
v_gene: TRBV28
CDR3nt: TGTGCCAGCATTGATTCCGGGACAATCTTGGGGGGCTACACCTTC
CDR3aa: CASIDSGTILGGYTF

abundance: -
j_gene: TRBJ2-3
len: 13
d_gene: -
v_gene: TRBV5-4
CDR3nt: TGTGCCAGCAGCCAAACAACAGCGGGTACGCAGTATTTT
CDR3aa: CASSQTTAGTQYF

abundance: many
j_gene: TRBJ2-1
len: 13
d_gene: TRBD1
v_gene: TRBV12-3/TRBV12-4
CDR3nt: TGTGCCAGCAGTAACCGACAGGGGAATGAGCAGTTCTTC
CDR3aa: CASSNRQGNEQFF

abundance: -
j_gene: TRBJ1-2
len: 13
d_gene: -
v_gene: TRBV28
CDR3nt: TGTGCCAGCAGTATCTCATACCGGGGTGGCTACACCTTC
CDR3aa: CASSISYRGGYTF

abundance: -
j_gene: TRBJ1-5
len: 13
d_gene: TRBD1
v_gene: TRBV7-9
CDR3nt: TGTGCCAGCAGTTTACAGGGGGTGAAGCCCCAGCATTTT
CDR3aa: CASSLQGVKPQHF

abundance: once
j_gene: TRBJ2-5
len: 13
d_gene: -
v_gene: TRBV4-2
CDR3nt: TGTGCCAGCAGCCAAGGGCTAGCGGAGACCCAGTACTTC
CDR3aa: CASSQGLAETQYF

abundance: -
j_gene: TRBJ1-2
len: 13
d_gene: -
v_gene: TRBV5-1
CDR3nt: TGCGCCAGCAGTTACGACAGTTCCTATGGCTACACCTTC
CDR3aa: CASSYDSSYGYTF

abundance: -
j_gene: TRBJ2-2
len: 15
d_gene: -
v_gene: TRBV5-4
CDR3nt: TGTGCCAGCAGCTTGTTACAGGGGAACACCGGGGAGCTGTTTTTT
CDR3aa: CASSLLQGNTGELFF

abundance: -
j_gene: TRBJ2-3
len: 14
d_gene: -
v_gene: TRBV6-5
CDR3nt: TGTGCCAGCAGTTACTTAGTTCGGCGGGACACGCAGTATTTT
CDR3aa: CASSYLVRRDTQYF

abundance: -
j_gene: TRBJ2-7
len: 14
d_gene: -
v_gene: TRBV11-3
CDR3nt: TGTGCCAGCAGCCCTCGGCAGGGCCGATACGAGCAGTACTTC
CDR3aa: CASSPRQGRYEQYF

abundance: -
j_gene: TRBJ1-1
len: 14
d_gene: -
v_gene: TRBV7-9
CDR3nt: TGTGCCAGCAGCTTTTTCGGGTCTAGCACTGAAGCTTTCTTT
CDR3aa: CASSFFGSSTEAFF

abundance: -
j_gene: TRBJ2-7
len: 17
d_gene: TRBD1
v_gene: TRBV19
CDR3nt: TGTGCCAGTAGGCCGGGACAGGGGAATCCTTACTCCTACGAGCAGTACTTC
CDR3aa: CASRPGQGNPYSYEQYF

abundance: -
j_gene: TRBJ2-1
len: 15
d_gene: -
v_gene: TRBV7-9
CDR3nt: TGTGCCAGCAGCCCAAGGCTAGGGAGCGGTTATGAGCAGTTCTTC
CDR3aa: CASSPRLGSGYEQFF

abundance: -
j_gene: TRBJ2-5
len: 14
d_gene: TRBD2
v_gene: TRBV2
CDR3nt: TGTGCCAGCAGTGTTGGGAGGGTTTCGGAGACCCAGTACTTC
CDR3aa: CASSVGRVSETQYF

abundance: -
j_gene: TRBJ1-6
len: 14
d_gene: -
v_gene: TRBV7-2
CDR3nt: TGTGCCAGCAGCCCCCCGGGGGGGGGTTCACCCCTCCACTTT
CDR3aa: CASSPPGGGSPLHF

abundance: -
j_gene: TRBJ1-2
len: 12
d_gene: TRBD1
v_gene: TRBV12-3/TRBV12-4
CDR3nt: TGTGCCAGCAGTTACAGGGGGTATGGCTACACCTTC
CDR3aa: CASSYRGYGYTF

abundance: -
j_gene: TRBJ2-7
len: 13
d_gene: -
v_gene: TRBV15
CDR3nt: TGTGCCACCAGCAGAGACAGGACCTACGAGCAGTACTTC
CDR3aa: CATSRDRTYEQYF

abundance: -
j_gene: TRBJ2-1
len: 17
d_gene: TRBD2
v_gene: TRBV5-1
CDR3nt: TGCGCCAGCAGCTCCTCCGAGAGTAGCGGGAGCTACAATGAGCAGTTCTTC
CDR3aa: CASSSSESSGSYNEQFF

abundance: -
j_gene: TRBJ1-1
len: 12
d_gene: -
v_gene: TRBV29-1
CDR3nt: TGCAGCGTTGTATCAGAGAACACTGAAGCTTTCTTT
CDR3aa: CSVVSENTEAFF

abundance: few
j_gene: TRBJ1-3
len: 15
d_gene: -
v_gene: TRBV7-9
CDR3nt: TGTGCCAGCAGCCCGCGCTCTCACTCTGGAAACACCATATATTTT
CDR3aa: CASSPRSHSGNTIYF

abundance: -
j_gene: TRBJ2-7
len: 11
d_gene: TRBD1
v_gene: TRBV28
CDR3nt: TGTGCCACCGGGACAGTCTACGAGCAGTACTTC
CDR3aa: CATGTVYEQYF

abundance: -
j_gene: TRBJ2-7
len: 16
d_gene: TRBD2
v_gene: TRBV18
CDR3nt: TGTGCCAGCTCCTCCGGTAGCCTAGCGGCTTCCTACGAGCAGTACTTC
CDR3aa: CASSSGSLAASYEQYF

abundance: -
j_gene: TRBJ2-5
len: 15
d_gene: TRBD1
v_gene: TRBV30
CDR3nt: TGTGCCTGGCAACCGGGACAGGGTTTAAGGGAGACCCAGTACTTC
CDR3aa: CAWQPGQGLRETQYF

abundance: -
j_gene: TRBJ2-1
len: 16
d_gene: TRBD1
v_gene: TRBV12-5
CDR3nt: TGTGCTAGTGGCCCTCGTGCCGGGACAGGGAACAATGAGCAGTTCTTC
CDR3aa: CASGPRAGTGNNEQFF

abundance: -
j_gene: TRBJ1-1
len: 14
d_gene: -
v_gene: TRBV2
CDR3nt: TGTGCCAGCAAGGTTGGGGGCCTGAACACTGAAGCTTTCTTT
CDR3aa: CASKVGGLNTEAFF

abundance: -
j_gene: TRBJ2-7
len: 15
d_gene: TRBD2
v_gene: TRBV19
CDR3nt: TGTGCCAGCACTCCCGGCGGGAGTATGTCCTACGAGCAGTACTTC
CDR3aa: CASTPGGSMSYEQYF

abundance: -
j_gene: TRBJ1-2
len: 15
d_gene: -
v_gene: TRBV7-2
CDR3nt: TGTGCCAGCAGCCCCCGCCAGGGAACTACCTATGGCTACACCTTC
CDR3aa: CASSPRQGTTYGYTF

abundance: -
j_gene: TRBJ1-1
len: 16
d_gene: -
v_gene: TRBV9
CDR3nt: TGTGCCAGCAGCGTAACAAAAGGACTGGCCGAGTCAGAAGCTTTCTTT
CDR3aa: CASSVTKGLAESEAFF

abundance: -
j_gene: TRBJ2-5
len: 13
d_gene: -
v_gene: TRBV19
CDR3nt: TGTGCCAGTAGTACGAGTAACCAAGAGACCCAGTACTTC
CDR3aa: CASSTSNQETQYF

abundance: -
j_gene: TRBJ1-5
len: 18
d_gene: TRBD1
v_gene: TRBV27
CDR3nt: TGTGCCAGCAGTAGGCGGTTTGATGGGACAGCCCGCAATCAGCCCCAGCATTTT
CDR3aa: CASSRRFDGTARNQPQHF

abundance: -
j_gene: TRBJ1-1
len: 13
d_gene: TRBD1
v_gene: TRBV28
CDR3nt: TGTGCCAGCATTACAGGGGTGGGCACTGAAGCTTTCTTT
CDR3aa: CASITGVGTEAFF

abundance: -
j_gene: TRBJ1-4
len: 14
d_gene: TRBD1
v_gene: TRBV5-5
CDR3nt: TGTGCCAGCGGGAGAGACCCGGGACAGGAAAAACTGTTTTTT
CDR3aa: CASGRDPGQEKLFF

abundance: -
j_gene: TRBJ1-2
len: 13
d_gene: -
v_gene: TRBV19
CDR3nt: TGTGCCAGTACATTGGGAGGTAACTATGGCTACACCTTC
CDR3aa: CASTLGGNYGYTF

abundance: -
j_gene: TRBJ1-1
len: 14
d_gene: -
v_gene: TRBV5-8
CDR3nt: TGTGCCAGCAGCTCCCGTTCGGCGGGTACTGAAGCTTTCTTT
CDR3aa: CASSSRSAGTEAFF

abundance: once
j_gene: TRBJ1-4
len: 17
d_gene: -
v_gene: TRBV5-1
CDR3nt: TGCGCCAGCAGCTTGGAAAGGGGAGGCAGGGCTAATGAAAAACTGTTTTTT
CDR3aa: CASSLERGGRANEKLFF

abundance: -
j_gene: TRBJ2-2
len: 16
d_gene: TRBD2
v_gene: TRBV7-6
CDR3nt: TGTGCCAGCAGCTTACGCGGGAGTACAAACACCGGGGAGCTGTTTTTT
CDR3aa: CASSLRGSTNTGELFF

abundance: -
j_gene: TRBJ2-7
len: 14
d_gene: TRBD1
v_gene: TRBV13
CDR3nt: TGTGCCAGCAGCCCCCGGACAGGGGGGTCCGAGCAGTACTTC
CDR3aa: CASSPRTGGSEQYF

abundance: -
j_gene: TRBJ1-4
len: 11
d_gene: -
v_gene: TRBV10-2
CDR3nt: TGCGCCAGCACCAGGGGTGAAAAACTGTTTTTT
CDR3aa: CASTRGEKLFF

abundance: -
j_gene: TRBJ1-2
len: 14
d_gene: -
v_gene: TRBV18
CDR3nt: TGTGCCAGCTCCCCAGAACGGGGGAACTATGGCTACACCTTC
CDR3aa: CASSPERGNYGYTF